Detailed here is one T cell receptor beta chain. Its antigen is as yet unknown. These data originate in a study of T cell responses to AZD1222 COVID-19 vaccine. Study-wide findings and caveats: A mostly white British donor set with more females was recruited, and clonal diversity was possibly underestimated. Spike was spanned by vaccine-associated CD4 TCRs, which were dominant at 160-218 and 743-854.

Germline V gene sequence: CDR1 LNHDA, CDR2 SQIVND (reference sequence). The CDR3 is 14 amino acids. J lost 9 bases, V lost 3 bases, and 8 bases had no gene match. Assay: immunoSEQ multiplex PCR; the TCRdb copy retains only in-frame clones and omits some. Found here are about 150,000 clones, more than 85% of them singletons; the top ten hold approximately 3.3%. This chain joins TRBV19 and TRBJ2-1; 7 nucleotides match TRBD2. Specimen: peripheral blood, collected 28 days after the second AZD1222 dose. The clonotype comes from an adult who received the AZD1222 COVID-19 vaccine. DNA for the CDR3: TGTGCCAGTAGTATTGAGGCGGGAGATGTTGAGCAGTTCTTC. Translation: CASSIEAGDVEQFF. The full variable domain, with the rest looked up from reference TRBV19 and TRBJ2-1, is DGGITQSPKYLFRKEGQNVTLSCEQNLNHDAMYWYRQDPGQGLRLIYYSQIVNDFQKGDIAEGYSVSREKKESFPLTVTSAQKNPTAFYLCASSIEAGDVEQFFGPGTRLTVL.